The TCR beta chain under discussion was sequenced for a study of cytotoxic CD8 clonotypes in ibrutinib-treated CLL. J gave up 1 base and V 4 bases, and 14 bases lay outside the gene matches. The CDR3 is 19 amino acids. The germline gives CDR1 SGHTA, CDR2 FQGNSA. TCRdb keeps only in-frame clones here, not all; method: immunoSEQ multiplex PCR. The sample includes roughly 97,000 clones, more than 75% of them seen just once. General study findings and limits: The study sampled sustained-remission and progressing patients at different times. Clonality rose at ibrutinib response, held steady in sustained remission, and fell toward baseline at progression.

Concerning this clone: The antigen is unknown.

This chain uses TRBV7-2 with TRBJ2-1; 9 bases are shared with TRBD2. The sequences come from PBMCs, collected after 12 months of ibrutinib treatment. The receptor comes from a human donor with chronic lymphocytic leukemia. CDR3: CASSSGGTSQRMSYNEQFF. CDR3 DNA sequence: TGTGCCAGCAGCTCAGGGGGGACTAGCCAACGAATGTCCTACAATGAGCAGTTCTTC.